This TCR beta chain is from a study of human T cells and chemical hapten exposure (TCRdb year 2021). Study-wide context: For sensitization, 2% DPC in acetone was applied to a roughly 2 cm by roughly 2 cm area of upper inner arm skin. Patch testing on the upper back used Finn chambers containing 0.01% DPC, with scoring done after 6 days according to International Contact Dermatitis Research Group standards. Peripheral blood TCR repertoire changes were tracked in vivo in alopecia patients during primary and secondary sensitization to the hapten diphenylcyclopropenone (DPC). Blood samples were taken from patients before sensitization (week 0) and at 2, 6 and about 24 weeks after DPC sensitization. From each blood RNA sample, both TCR alpha and TCR beta chains were sequenced. About 29 alopecia patients gave blood for TCR sequencing at one to four time points (pre-sensitization, 2, 6 and 24 weeks). Throughout the study period of approximately 23 weeks, patients also received therapeutic DPC doses to the scalp every week. The patient cohort, mostly female, included alopecia areata with under or over 50% scalp involvement, alopecia totalis and alopecia universalis. Libraries were pooled for sequencing, and variation in per-sample TCR yields was attributed mainly to small differences in library volumes within the pool. General findings and caveats noted by the study authors: After repeated subsampling, the strength of the expansion versus patch-test correlation and the threshold at which it became significant changed. DPC sensitization did not change how many TCRs were above 1 in 1000 frequency, and no evidence was found of alterations in global repertoire structure. Because all patients had alopecia, a presumed autoimmune disease, the immune response of the patients might differ from that of healthy individuals. Significantly more large CDR3 similarity clusters were formed by expanded TCRs than by pre-sensitization or healthy control sets, consistent with antigen-driven responses. Patch test score correlated positively with the number of PT1 expanded TCRs, reaching significance at thresholds 8, 16 and 32 but not at 4.

Notes on this clonotype: This receptor's antigen is unknown. Per-base quality was not reported, and no clone a single base away is much larger than it.

For CDR1 and CDR2, the germline V gene lists SQVTM and ANQGSEA. The CDR3 goes from the cysteine to the phenylalanine over 21 residues. Solely the CDR3 DNA is kept, with 63 bases framed from the first base. Germline trimming: 2 bases from V, 2 bases from J; junction bases outside gene matches: 24. Read against the paper, the sample's time point label means: patch test 3, about 24 weeks after DPC sensitization. Per the publication, the treatment or condition label means: therapeutic diphenylcyclopropenone sensitization with weekly scalp DPC. Unfractionated whole blood was collected in Tempus Blood RNA tubes, and total RNA was extracted from that blood. Blood at each patch-test visit was drawn before the patch test was applied. Eligible patients were aged 18 to 70, diagnosed with alopecia, deemed suitable for DPC therapy, and excluded if pregnant. The library was produced with RACE. For sequencing, a NextSeq 500 was employed. During library preparation, unique molecular identifiers were attached to individual cDNA molecules so that TCRs could be counted in a quantitative, reproducible way. As for the original processing: Samples had a median of roughly 87,000 TCRs, with a range from about 23,224 to 750,000. The Decombinator software suite was used to annotate V, J and CDR3 in the TCR reads. For PS versus PT1 abundance plots, all samples were subsampled to the same number of TCRs (28,000). TCRs were defined as expanded if absent before sensitization and observed at least eight times at the 2-week time point. The public sequencing data were trimmed at Q25 with fastp and processed into clonotypes with MiXCR by TCRdb, which kept only in-frame beta chains. Each entry merges the rows of one CDR3 protein and shows their most common DNA and genes. Clone size and V and J calls follow TCRdb, not the original study. Recorded for this sample are approximately 41,000 distinct CDR3 sequences; more than 8% of them occurred a single time. The ten largest clones take up over 20% of the sample.

Here the chain combines TRBV29-1 and TRBJ2-3, with TRBD1 identical over 8 junction bases. This sequence originates from a man over 45 with alopecia areata. Some clones in this sample may be carry-over from other donors' samples. The sample in question was whole blood, obtained in connection with sensitization to the hapten diphenylcyclopropenone (DPC). The sequence in DNA is TGCAGCGTTGAATCGTCCCTCGGGCGTGACAGGGGCCCGCGCCCCACAGATACGCAGTATTTT. Translated, it reads CSVESSLGRDRGPRPTDTQYF.